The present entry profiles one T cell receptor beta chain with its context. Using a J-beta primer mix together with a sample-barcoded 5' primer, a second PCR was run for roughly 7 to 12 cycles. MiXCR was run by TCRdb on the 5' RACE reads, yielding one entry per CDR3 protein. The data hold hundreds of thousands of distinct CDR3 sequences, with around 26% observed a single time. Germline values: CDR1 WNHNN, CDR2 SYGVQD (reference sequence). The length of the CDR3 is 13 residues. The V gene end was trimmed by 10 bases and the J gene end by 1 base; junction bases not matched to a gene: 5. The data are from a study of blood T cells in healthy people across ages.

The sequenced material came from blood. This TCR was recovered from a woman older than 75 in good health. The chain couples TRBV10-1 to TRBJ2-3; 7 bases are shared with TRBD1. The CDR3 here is CATGQGGTDTQYF. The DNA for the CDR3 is TGCGCCACGGGGCAGGGGGGCACAGATACGCAGTATTTT.